These 32 T cell receptor beta chains came from one sample sequenced in a study of T-cell reconstitution after alpha-beta-depleted transplantation in children. A library of TCRbeta sequences, prepared with unique molecular identifiers, was generated. MiXCR, run by TCRdb on the PCR reads, gives a single entry per CDR3 protein. Seen here are approximately 110,000 distinct CDR3 sequences, more than 20% observed once, and the top ten hold 10% to 13%. The material was PBMCs, mostly from graft donor cells, obtained 180 days after TCRalphabeta/CD19-depleted stem cell transplant. These receptors were obtained from a male patient aged 2-10 years who had a stem cell transplant for chronic granulomatous disease, so the T cells may come from the graft donor.

This clonotype was counted at least ten times. The chain couples TRBV29-1 to TRBJ2-7, with 8 positions matching TRBD2. This CDR3 is 15 amino acids long. V trimming: 2 bases; J trimming: 2 bases; junction bases outside the gene matches: 8. CDR1 is SQVTM and CDR2 is ANQGSEA in the germline V gene. The CDR3 bases are TGCAGCGTTGAACCCCTAGCGGGCACGACCTACGAGCAGTACTTC. This sequence encodes CSVEPLAGTTYEQYF.

The chain recombines TRBV18 with TRBJ2-2, with D tentatively TRBD1 (5 bases). Trimming left V 3 bases short and J 0 bases short, with 8 bases between. CDR1 is KGHSH and CDR2 is LQKENI in the germline V gene. This CDR3 region has 15 residues. CDR3 nucleotide sequence: TGTGCCAGCTCACCGGACATCTCGAACACCGGGGAGCTGTTTTTT. This translates into CASSPDISNTGELFF.

V and J are TRBV12-3 or TRBV12-4 and TRBJ1-2, with 7 bases fitting TRBD1. The CDR3 consists of 15 residues. With 5 bases clipped from V and 2 bases from J, the junction kept 8 bases outside the gene matches. This CDR3 reads CASSPADRVNYGYTF. DNA of the CDR3: TGTGCCAGCAGTCCCGCCGACAGGGTAAACTATGGCTACACCTTC.

In this sample, this clonotype turned up many times. The rearrangement links TRBV20-1 to TRBJ2-2; D perhaps matches TRBD1 (7 bases). Trimming took off 4 bases at V and 6 bases at J, with 12 bases between the two ends. The germline V gene encodes CDR1 DFQATT and CDR2 SNEGSKA (reference sequence). This CDR3 is built from 13 residues. As DNA, the CDR3 is TGCAGTGCTATTACAGGGGAGGCCGGGGAGCTGTTTTTT. Its translation: CSAITGEAGELFF.

In its sample, this clonotype was seen many times. The chain uses TRBV15 and TRBJ1-3; 8 nucleotides match TRBD1. Germline CDR1 is LNHNV and CDR2 is YYDKDF (reference sequence). This CDR3 spans 21 amino acids. Germline trimming cut 2 bases from V and 1 base from J; bases unmatched to any gene: 19. For the CDR3, the DNA is TGTGCCACCAGCAGACAACCGAGGACAGGGCCCGTCTCTGATTCTGGAAACACCATATATTTT. It encodes CATSRQPRTGPVSDSGNTIYF.

This chain connects TRBV15 to TRBJ2-5; D possibly corresponds to TRBD2 (5 bases). The germline CDR1 and CDR2 sequences are LNHNV and YYDKDF (reference sequence). Deletions cut 8 bases from V and 6 bases from J, with 7 bases between. The CDR3 length is 10 residues. CDR3 amino acids: CATGGQTQYF. In nucleotides, the CDR3 is TGTGCCACCGGAGGTCAGACCCAGTACTTC.

The rearrangement joins TRBV12-3 or TRBV12-4 to TRBJ1-4; 7 nucleotides agree with TRBD1. The V segment lost 5 bases and the J segment 3 bases; nucleotides outside the gene matches: 3. The CDR3 has 14 residues. The CDR3 region is CASSPGGANEKLFF. CDR3 nucleotide sequence: TGTGCCAGCAGTCCAGGGGGTGCTAATGAAAAACTGTTTTTT.

V usage is TRBV27 and J usage is TRBJ2-1; the match to TRBD2 covers 7 bases. Germline CDR1 is MNHEY and CDR2 is SMNVEV (reference sequence). With 4 bases clipped from V and 4 bases from J, the junction kept 10 bases outside the gene matches. The CDR3 has 16 residues. CDR3 nucleotides: TGTGCCAGCAGTTCGTTTAGTGCTAGCGGTTACAATGAGCAGTTCTTC. This gives the protein CASSSFSASGYNEQFF.

CDR3 sequence reads: CASSLRAQHIHETQYF. The DNA of the CDR3 is TGTGCCAGCAGCCTTCGGGCCCAGCACATCCACGAGACCCAGTACTTC. The rearrangement uses TRBV5-5 and TRBJ2-5; D uncertain. V shed 4 bases and J shed 5 bases, with 21 bases lying between them. Germline V gene lookup returns CDR1 SGHKS and CDR2 YYEKEE (reference sequence). The CDR3 is 16 amino acids.

This clonotype was found many times. The chain carries TRBV12-3 or TRBV12-4 and TRBJ2-2; 8 bases are shared with TRBD1. The CDR3 covers 15 residues. The V and J ends lost 5 bases and 2 bases, in that order; junction bases with no gene match: 4. CDR3 DNA: TGTGCCAGCAGTCGACAGGGGACTAACACCGGGGAGCTGTTTTTT. Translating it yields CASSRQGTNTGELFF.

The gene calls are TRBV5-1 and TRBJ2-5; possible D gene TRBD2, 6 bases. Germline CDR1 reads SGHRS; CDR2 reads YFSETQ. Trimming shortened V by 4 bases and J by 2 bases, and 12 bases separated the two germline ends. CDR3 length: 14 residues. The CDR3 reads CASSGRGAQETQYF. The CDR3 coding sequence is TGCGCCAGCAGCGGGCGGGGAGCTCAAGAGACCCAGTACTTC.

The rearrangement links TRBV28 to TRBJ1-1; D uncertain. This CDR3 region has 15 residues. Germline V lookup: CDR1 MDHEN, CDR2 SYDVKM. Trimming took off 5 bases at V and 0 bases at J, with 13 bases between the two ends. The CDR3 DNA reads TGTGCCAGCAGTCCCGCGACGGGCATGAACACTGAAGCTTTCTTT. Its translation is CASSPATGMNTEAFF. Variable domain in full (rest from reference TRBV28 and TRBJ1-1): DVKVTQSSRYLVKRTGEKVFLECVQDMDHENMFWYRQDPGLGLRLIYFSYDVKMKEKGDIPEGYSVSREKKERFSLILESASTNQTSMYLCASSPATGMNTEAFFGQGTRLTVV.

In this sample, this clonotype turned up many times. The J gene is TRBJ2-5, the V gene TRBV12-3 or TRBV12-4; TRBD2 aligns across 10 bases. The ends lost 3 bases at V and 4 bases at J; junction bases unmatched: 8. The CDR3 covers 16 residues. The CDR3 is CASSLSGGDMRETQYF. In DNA, the CDR3 is TGTGCCAGCAGTTTGAGCGGGGGGGACATGCGAGAGACCCAGTACTTC.

This chain connects TRBV13 to TRBJ2-1; 9 bases align to TRBD2. Trimming took 3 bases from V and 7 from J; bases not matched to a gene: 13. The CDR3 length is 17 residues. In germline, CDR1 is PRHDT, CDR2 FYEKMQ (reference sequence). CDR3 bases: TGTGCCAGCAGCTTGGAAGGAGGCGGGAGGGCCCGGAATGAGCAGTTCTTC. Residues: CASSLEGGGRARNEQFF.

Many counts were recorded for this clonotype. V usage is TRBV5-6 and J usage is TRBJ2-7; 7 bases align to TRBD2. The CDR3 contains 15 residues. Germline CDR1 SGHDT, CDR2 YYEEEE. V trimming: 1 base; J trimming: 3 bases; junction bases outside the gene matches: 7. CDR3 residues: CASSLIGGGNYEQYF. CDR3 nucleotides: TGTGCCAGCAGCTTGATTGGGGGAGGGAACTACGAGCAGTACTTC. The full variable domain, its missing parts supplied by reference TRBV5-6 and TRBJ2-7, is DAGVTQSPTHLIKTRGQQVTLRCSPKSGHDTVSWYQQALGQGPQFIFQYYEEEERQRGNFPDRFSGHQFPNYSSELNVNALLLGDSALYLCASSLIGGGNYEQYFGPGTRLTVT.

This rearrangement joins TRBV2 to TRBJ1-1; no clear D. From germline, CDR1 is SNHLY and CDR2 FYNNEI. CDR3 length: 15 amino acids. V shed 8 bases and J shed 0 bases, with 16 bases lying between them. The CDR3 loop reads CASPHKLTVNTEAFF. The DNA for the CDR3 is TGTGCCAGCCCCCATAAATTGACGGTGAACACTGAAGCTTTCTTT.

The chain links TRBV5-1 to TRBJ2-7, with D perhaps TRBD1 (5 bases). The germline V and J ends were trimmed by 2 bases and 7 bases, with 28 bases remaining between them. Per the germline V gene, CDR1 is SGHRS and CDR2 is YFSETQ. The CDR3 totals 18 residues. CDR3 nucleotide sequence: TGCGCCAGCAGCTTACAGAGAAACCAGGGCCCCAACTCGGAGGAGCAGTACTTC. Amino acids: CASSLQRNQGPNSEEQYF.

The chain recombines TRBV30 with TRBJ2-7; D possibly corresponds to TRBD1 (6 bases). V was trimmed by 0 bases and J by 2 bases, leaving 26 bases between them. Germline V gene lookup returns CDR1 GTSNPN and CDR2 SVGIG (reference sequence). This CDR3 spans 19 amino acids. Written as DNA, the CDR3 is TGTGCCTGGAGTGTACAGGGACCCTCGCCTGCTAGGGGTCCCTACGAGCAGTACTTC. Protein sequence: CAWSVQGPSPARGPYEQYF.

There are a few counts of this clonotype. V usage is TRBV12-3 or TRBV12-4 and J usage is TRBJ2-1, with a possible D match to TRBD2 (5 bases). V was cut by 5 bases and J by 7 bases, with 9 bases left in between. This CDR3 is built from 12 residues. CDR3 amino acids: CASSRTGNEQFF. CDR3 nucleotides: TGTGCCAGCAGTCGGACTGGGAATGAGCAGTTCTTC.

This clonotype was detected ten times or more. The gene calls are TRBV3-1 and TRBJ1-4; D not resolved. CDR1 is LGHDT, CDR2 YNNKEL, per germline (reference sequence). The CDR3 is made up of 14 amino acids. V lost 4 bases to trimming and J lost 7 bases, with 13 bases between them. CDR3 loop: CASSLGSVFEKLFF. The CDR3, as DNA: TGTGCCAGCAGCCTGGGGAGTGTATTTGAAAAACTGTTTTTT.

This clonotype was found many times. The chain carries TRBV4-2 and TRBJ2-7, with TRBD2 identical over 10 bases. Trimming took 4 bases from V and 4 from J; bases not matched to a gene: 1. Germline V gene data show CDR1 as LGHNA and CDR2 as YNFKEQ. This CDR3 is 13 amino acids long. CDR3: CASSPSGSYEQYF. The CDR3, as DNA: TGTGCCAGCAGCCCTAGCGGGAGTTACGAGCAGTACTTC.

The rearrangement uses TRBV9 and TRBJ2-1; the match to TRBD2 covers 14 bases. J gave up 3 bases and V 4 bases, and 9 bases lay outside the gene matches. Germline V gene data show CDR1 as SGDLS and CDR2 as YYNGEE. The CDR3 covers 18 residues. The DNA for the CDR3 is TGTGCCAGCAGCCAGGGGACTAGCGGGAGTGTATTCTACAATGAGCAGTTCTTC. It is translated as CASSQGTSGSVFYNEQFF.

This rearrangement joins TRBV12-3 or TRBV12-4 to TRBJ2-3; perhaps D is TRBD1 or TRBD2 (6 bases each). Trimming cost V 4 bases and J 5 bases, with 13 bases left between them. The CDR3 totals 14 residues. CDR3 DNA: TGTGCCAGCAGTTCCCGCAGGGGAGGAGATACGCAGTATTTT. Residues: CASSSRRGGDTQYF.

This clonotype was recorded at least ten times. The J gene is TRBJ1-5, the V gene TRBV3-1; no clear D gene. The CDR3 consists of 13 residues. Germline CDR1 LGHDT, CDR2 YNNKEL (reference sequence). The V gene lost 0 bases and the J gene lost 7 bases, with 7 bases spanning the gap. DNA of the CDR3: TGTGCCAGCAGCCAAGAAGTAAGGCAGCCCCAGCATTTT. This sequence encodes CASSQEVRQPQHF.

This clonotype was recorded a few times. The rearrangement joins TRBV7-2 to TRBJ1-1; D is ambiguous. Germline V gene data show CDR1 as SGHTA and CDR2 as FQGNSA. The length of the CDR3 is 13 residues. V lost 0 bases and J 7 bases, leaving 9 bases between the germline ends. In DNA, the CDR3 is TGTGCCAGCAGCTTAGCGTCGGGGTTTGAAGCTTTCTTT. Amino acids: CASSLASGFEAFF.

This clonotype was found many times. This rearrangement joins TRBV4-2 to TRBJ2-1; 8 bases match TRBD2. V was pared by 4 bases and J by 2 bases, with 7 bases of the junction left unmatched. From germline, CDR1 is LGHNA and CDR2 YNFKEQ. This CDR3 region has 16 residues. The CDR3 nucleotides read TGTGCCAGCAGCCTCTCAGCGGGAGAAACCTACAATGAGCAGTTCTTC. Translation: CASSLSAGETYNEQFF.

This clonotype was recorded at least ten times. V usage is TRBV6-5 and J usage is TRBJ2-7; tentative D call: TRBD1 (6 bases). The germline V gene has CDR1 MNHEY and CDR2 SVGAGI. CDR3 length: 13 residues. Trimming cost V 5 bases and J 5 bases, with 13 bases left between them. CDR3 loop: CASSLQGRDEQYF. CDR3 in DNA: TGTGCCAGCAGTCTACAGGGTAGAGACGAGCAGTACTTC.

J is TRBJ1-1 and V is TRBV27; D gene ambiguous. From germline, CDR1 is MNHEY and CDR2 SMNVEV (reference sequence). CDR3 length: 13 residues. V was pared by 1 base and J by 6 bases, with 9 bases between. Here the CDR3 DNA reads TGTGCCAGCAGTTTATTCCTTGGTGCTGAAGCTTTCTTT. Its protein product is CASSLFLGAEAFF.

The chain's CDR3 is CSVVRGGTGELFF. The CDR3 coding sequence is TGCAGCGTTGTCAGGGGTGGCACCGGGGAGCTGTTTTTT. This chain uses TRBV29-1 with TRBJ2-2; D is possibly TRBD1 (6 bases). V gave up 4 bases and J gave up 4 bases, with 10 bases separating them. The CDR3 extends over 13 amino acids. CDR1 and CDR2 (germline): SQVTM, ANQGSEA.

This clonotype was found many times. This chain links TRBV3-1 with TRBJ2-2; 11 positions match TRBD2. After removal of 3 bases from V and 1 base from J, the junction contained 4 bases not matched to a gene. Germline V gene lookup returns CDR1 LGHDT and CDR2 YNNKEL (reference sequence). The CDR3 loop spans 17 amino acids. The CDR3 DNA reads TGTGCCAGCAGCCATCTAGCGGGAGGAGGGAACACCGGGGAGCTGTTTTTT. Amino acid sequence: CASSHLAGGGNTGELFF.

This clonotype was seen ten or more times. The CDR3 here is CASSRGLAGYNEQFF. CDR3 sequence (DNA): TGCGCCAGCAGCCGCGGACTAGCGGGATACAATGAGCAGTTCTTC. The V gene is TRBV5-1, the J gene TRBJ2-1; 12 bases agree with TRBD2. V dropped 4 bases and J dropped 4; count of bases not matched to a gene: 3. The CDR3 is 15 residues long. From germline, CDR1 is SGHRS and CDR2 YFSETQ.

This clonotype was seen repeatedly, ten times or more. The chain joins TRBV5-1 to TRBJ2-3, with unresolved D. CDR1 and CDR2 (germline): SGHRS, YFSETQ. With 2 bases removed from V and 0 bases from J, the gap between germline ends came to 1 base. CDR3 length equals 12 residues. CDR3 DNA sequence: TGCGCCAGCAGCTTCAGCACAGATACGCAGTATTTT. It specifies CASSFSTDTQYF.